The rows below give T cell receptor beta chains drawn from one sample of a study of T-cell memory formation after mild COVID-19. Each CDR3 protein gets one entry after TCRdb re-called the 5' RACE reads with MiXCR. The sample has roughly 610,000 distinct CDR3 sequences, around a sixth seen once. Sequenced: PBMCs or a T cell subset sorted from them (not recorded which). The receptor source for this set is an adult woman who had mild COVID-19 (a few samples of this study predate the infection). Cell type and time point are not known. Both conserved end residues are part of each CDR3. D genes are given only for firm matches. Clone size, where shown, is once, few, many, or a class for clones that have expanded.

J | V | length | D | size | DNA | CDR3
TRBJ2-3 | TRBV7-9 | 15 | NA | NA | TGTGCCAGCAGCTTCAGTCCGGGAAACACAGATACGCAGTATTTT | CASSFSPGNTDTQYF
TRBJ2-2 | TRBV11-2 | 16 | TRBD1 | few | TGTGCCAGCAGCTTTCCAGGGCAGGGGGCTACCGGGGAGCTGTTTTTT | CASSFPGQGATGELFF
TRBJ2-2 | TRBV5-1 | 17 | TRBD1 | NA | TGCGCCAGCAGCCCCGGAGCGACAGGGGGCAGCACCGGGGAGCTGTTTTTT | CASSPGATGGSTGELFF
TRBJ1-1 | TRBV5-6 | 15 | TRBD1 | few | TGTGCCAGCAGCCTCCGGGACAGGGGTTTAGGTGAAGCTTTCTTT | CASSLRDRGLGEAFF
TRBJ1-3 | TRBV7-9 | 14 | NA | NA | TGTGCCAGCAGCCCAGTTATCATGCGAAACACCATATATTTT | CASSPVIMRNTIYF
TRBJ1-4 | TRBV12-3/TRBV12-4 | 14 | TRBD1 | many | TGTGCCAGCAGTTTAAACAGGGGGCGTGAAAAACTGTTTTTT | CASSLNRGREKLFF
TRBJ1-5 | TRBV12-5 | 14 | NA | few | TGTGCTAGTGGCGCTACCCGCCTGATCGGACCCCAGCATTTT | CASGATRLIGPQHF
TRBJ2-7 | TRBV5-1 | 14 | NA | few | TGCGCCAGCAGCTTGCAACAGGGTATCTACGAGCAGTACTTC | CASSLQQGIYEQYF
TRBJ1-5 | TRBV12-3/TRBV12-4 | 15 | NA | few | TGTGCCAGCAGCCTGGACAGCTATAGCAATCAGCCCCAGCATTTT | CASSLDSYSNQPQHF
TRBJ2-2 | TRBV12-3/TRBV12-4 | 15 | NA | few | TGTGCCAGCAGTCCGGACGGGGGCGACACCGGGGAGCTGTTTTTT | CASSPDGGDTGELFF